This TCR beta chain was found in a study of T cells in Graves' hyperthyroidism and ophthalmopathy. RNA transcripts provided the source from which TCR beta CDR3 regions were amplified. HTBI primers were employed in a first-round RT-PCR of the TCR CDR3. From the multiplex PCR reads, TCRdb called clonotypes with MiXCR, one entry per CDR3 protein. The table shows roughly 570,000 distinct CDR3 sequences, with 46% occurring only once. About this clonotype: Its antigen is unknown.

Trimming cost V 5 bases and J 2 bases; bases outside gene matches: 3. The germline V gene has CDR1 MNHEY and CDR2 SMNVEV (reference sequence). The CDR3 totals 14 residues. Study-level points and caveats: Blood also contained most expanded thyroid clonotypes above 0.001.

The sequenced sample consisted of peripheral blood or thyroid tissue (not recorded which). This clonotype was sampled from an adult woman with Graves' disease, either hyperthyroidism or ophthalmopathy (not recorded which). The gene calls are TRBV27 and TRBJ2-7, with 10 bases matching TRBD1. CDR3 protein: CASSHGQGAYEQYF. In DNA, the CDR3 is TGTGCCAGCAGTCACGGACAGGGGGCCTACGAGCAGTACTTC.